The rows below give T cell receptor beta chains drawn from one sample of a study of shared clonotypes between healthy human individuals. The assay was immunoSEQ multiplex PCR, and TCRdb's table has in-frame clones only and misses some. This table has hundreds of thousands of clones, 96% appearing once. Sequencing input: naive CD8+ T cells sorted from blood. The receptors originated from a woman between 25 and 40 years old in good health. Each CDR3 is given with its conserved first and last residue. A D gene is named only where the DNA matches it firmly. Rows give clone size only sometimes, using once, few, many, or a class for an expanded clone.

j_gene: TRBJ2-4
abundance: -
v_gene: TRBV6-6
d_gene: -
CDR3nt: TGTGCCAGCAGTTACAGTCGGGAGTTCCAGTACTTC
CDR3aa: CASSYSREFQYF

j_gene: TRBJ2-7
abundance: once
v_gene: TRBV28
d_gene: -
CDR3nt: TGTGCCAGCAGTTTATCCCCGACAAACTACGAGCAGTACTTC
CDR3aa: CASSLSPTNYEQYF

j_gene: TRBJ1-5
abundance: -
v_gene: TRBV15
d_gene: -
CDR3nt: TGTGCCACCAGCAGAGGACAGCTCACTAGCAATCAGCCCCAGCATTTT
CDR3aa: CATSRGQLTSNQPQHF

j_gene: TRBJ2-1
abundance: -
v_gene: TRBV7-2
d_gene: -
CDR3nt: TGTGCCAGCAGCTTACTAGCGAGCTCCTACAATGAGCAGTTCTTC
CDR3aa: CASSLLASSYNEQFF

j_gene: TRBJ2-2
abundance: -
v_gene: TRBV7-9
d_gene: -
CDR3nt: TGTGCCAGCAGCCCCGAGATTCCCGGGGAGCTGTTTTTT
CDR3aa: CASSPEIPGELFF

j_gene: TRBJ2-7
abundance: -
v_gene: TRBV7-9
d_gene: TRBD2
CDR3nt: TGTGCCAGCAGCCGCGGAGGTAGCGGGGGTACGTACGAGCAGTACTTC
CDR3aa: CASSRGGSGGTYEQYF

j_gene: TRBJ2-1
abundance: once
v_gene: TRBV28
d_gene: -
CDR3nt: TGTGCCAGCAGCCTAGGGGGTGAGCAGTTCTTC
CDR3aa: CASSLGGEQFF

j_gene: TRBJ1-5
abundance: -
v_gene: TRBV28
d_gene: -
CDR3nt: TGTGCCAGCAGTGACACAAATAGCAATCAGCCCCAGCATTTT
CDR3aa: CASSDTNSNQPQHF

j_gene: TRBJ2-3
abundance: -
v_gene: TRBV7-9
d_gene: -
CDR3nt: TGTGCCAGCAGCTTAGCCTCAGGGGGGGAGAGCACAGATACGCAGTATTTT
CDR3aa: CASSLASGGESTDTQYF

j_gene: TRBJ1-5
abundance: -
v_gene: TRBV7-8
d_gene: -
CDR3nt: TGTGCCAGCAGCTTAATCGGATTTTCTCGTCAGCCCCAGCATTTT
CDR3aa: CASSLIGFSRQPQHF

j_gene: TRBJ2-1
abundance: -
v_gene: TRBV7-9
d_gene: -
CDR3nt: TGTGCCAGCATCCCCCCCGGGTCGGGTTACAATGAGCAGTTCTTC
CDR3aa: CASIPPGSGYNEQFF

j_gene: TRBJ1-3
abundance: -
v_gene: TRBV28
d_gene: -
CDR3nt: TGTGCCAGCAGTTTTGATGTAGCCTACGAAAACACCATATATTTT
CDR3aa: CASSFDVAYENTIYF

j_gene: TRBJ1-4
abundance: -
v_gene: TRBV12-5
d_gene: -
CDR3nt: TGTGCTAGTGGTTTGTCACGGGGCAGCGCGACTAATGAAAAACTGTTTTTT
CDR3aa: CASGLSRGSATNEKLFF

j_gene: TRBJ1-2
abundance: -
v_gene: TRBV2
d_gene: TRBD1
CDR3nt: TGTGCCAGCATAAGGGGGACAGGGACAAACTATGGCTACACCTTC
CDR3aa: CASIRGTGTNYGYTF

j_gene: TRBJ2-5
abundance: -
v_gene: TRBV30
d_gene: -
CDR3nt: TGTGCCTGGAGTGTGCGACTCTCACGAGGGAACCAAGAGACCCAGTACTTC
CDR3aa: CAWSVRLSRGNQETQYF

j_gene: TRBJ2-2
abundance: -
v_gene: TRBV2
d_gene: -
CDR3nt: TGTGCCAGCAGGGCCGGAATGGGATTAGCCGGGGAGCTGTTTTTT
CDR3aa: CASRAGMGLAGELFF

j_gene: TRBJ2-1
abundance: -
v_gene: TRBV9
d_gene: TRBD2
CDR3nt: TGTGCCAGCGCCCCCGGGGTAGCGGGAGGTGAGCAGTTCTTC
CDR3aa: CASAPGVAGGEQFF

j_gene: TRBJ1-1
abundance: -
v_gene: TRBV6-5
d_gene: -
CDR3nt: TGTGCCAGCAGTTACAGGCTGGACACTGAAGCTTTCTTT
CDR3aa: CASSYRLDTEAFF

j_gene: TRBJ2-6
abundance: -
v_gene: TRBV27
d_gene: -
CDR3nt: TGTGCCAGCAGTTTCTACTCTGGGGCCAACGTCCTGACTTTC
CDR3aa: CASSFYSGANVLTF

j_gene: TRBJ2-7
abundance: -
v_gene: TRBV11-2
d_gene: -
CDR3nt: TGTGCCAGCAGCTTAGACCCTAGCCAGACCTACGAGCAGTACTTC
CDR3aa: CASSLDPSQTYEQYF

j_gene: TRBJ1-2
abundance: -
v_gene: TRBV7-9
d_gene: -
CDR3nt: TGTGCCAGCACCCCTGGAGGAGAACCTGGCTATGGCTACACCTTC
CDR3aa: CASTPGGEPGYGYTF

j_gene: TRBJ2-2
abundance: -
v_gene: TRBV7-9
d_gene: -
CDR3nt: TGTGCCAGCAGCCCCGTGGGAAGGAGGGCCTCCGGGGAGCTGTTTTTT
CDR3aa: CASSPVGRRASGELFF

j_gene: TRBJ2-3
abundance: -
v_gene: TRBV9
d_gene: TRBD2
CDR3nt: TGTGCCAGCAGTGCAGAGTCCTATAGCGGGGGCACAGATACGCAGTATTTT
CDR3aa: CASSAESYSGGTDTQYF

j_gene: TRBJ1-1
abundance: -
v_gene: TRBV28
d_gene: -
CDR3nt: TGTGCCAGCAGTTTTAGGGGGGGGACTGAAGCTTTCTTT
CDR3aa: CASSFRGGTEAFF

j_gene: TRBJ2-1
abundance: -
v_gene: TRBV13
d_gene: -
CDR3nt: TGTGCCAGCAGCTTAGGACATTCCAGTGAGCAGTTCTTC
CDR3aa: CASSLGHSSEQFF

j_gene: TRBJ2-7
abundance: -
v_gene: TRBV2
d_gene: TRBD2
CDR3nt: TGTGCCAGCAGTGAAGATCTAGCGGCAACCTACGAGCAGTACTTC
CDR3aa: CASSEDLAATYEQYF

j_gene: TRBJ2-2
abundance: -
v_gene: TRBV7-9
d_gene: -
CDR3nt: TGTGCCAGCAGCCCCCCCTTGCGGGATGACACCGGGGAGCTGTTTTTT
CDR3aa: CASSPPLRDDTGELFF

j_gene: TRBJ2-5
abundance: -
v_gene: TRBV6-6
d_gene: -
CDR3nt: TGTGCCAGCAGTTGGACTAAACACCAAGAGACCCAGTACTTC
CDR3aa: CASSWTKHQETQYF

j_gene: TRBJ2-5
abundance: -
v_gene: TRBV30
d_gene: TRBD2
CDR3nt: TGTGCCTGGAGCGGCGGTAGCGGGATTGAGACCCAGTACTTC
CDR3aa: CAWSGGSGIETQYF

j_gene: TRBJ2-1
abundance: once
v_gene: TRBV15
d_gene: -
CDR3nt: TGTGCCACCAGCAGGCCCCACAGGGAACATGAGCAGTTCTTC
CDR3aa: CATSRPHREHEQFF

j_gene: TRBJ2-7
abundance: -
v_gene: TRBV5-1
d_gene: -
CDR3nt: TGCGCCAGCAGCTTGGACGGGAGCCCGGCCTACGAGCAGTACTTC
CDR3aa: CASSLDGSPAYEQYF

j_gene: TRBJ1-3
abundance: few
v_gene: TRBV1
d_gene: -
CDR3nt: TGCACCAGCAGCCTAAAAGTCTGGAAGGCAGGGGGTAGGAACACCATATATTTT
CDR3aa: CTSSLKVWKAGGRNTIYF

j_gene: TRBJ2-1
abundance: -
v_gene: TRBV6-6
d_gene: TRBD2
CDR3nt: TGTGCCAGCAGTTCGGGAGGGGGGACCTACAATGAGCAGTTCTTC
CDR3aa: CASSSGGGTYNEQFF

j_gene: TRBJ2-2
abundance: once
v_gene: TRBV28
d_gene: -
CDR3nt: TGTGCCAGCAGTTTAGTATTTCTGGGCACCGGGGAGCTGTTTTTT
CDR3aa: CASSLVFLGTGELFF

j_gene: TRBJ2-3
abundance: -
v_gene: TRBV2
d_gene: TRBD2
CDR3nt: TGTGCCACCCTAGGGACTACAAACTCTCGGGGGGCAGATACGCAGTATTTT
CDR3aa: CATLGTTNSRGADTQYF

j_gene: TRBJ1-2
abundance: -
v_gene: TRBV10-1
d_gene: TRBD1
CDR3nt: TGCGCCAGCTTTACGGGACAGAGGCACTATGGCTACACCTTC
CDR3aa: CASFTGQRHYGYTF

j_gene: TRBJ2-5
abundance: -
v_gene: TRBV6-5
d_gene: TRBD1
CDR3nt: TGTGCCAGCAGTTATCACCAGGGGGCAGAGACCCAGTACTTC
CDR3aa: CASSYHQGAETQYF

j_gene: TRBJ1-1
abundance: once
v_gene: TRBV2
d_gene: TRBD1
CDR3nt: TGTGCCAGCAGAGGCACTCAGGGGGTGGAAACTGAAGCTTTCTTT
CDR3aa: CASRGTQGVETEAFF

j_gene: TRBJ2-7
abundance: -
v_gene: TRBV6-1
d_gene: TRBD2
CDR3nt: TGTGCCACCGCCGGACTAGCGGGATCCACCTACGAGCAGTACTTC
CDR3aa: CATAGLAGSTYEQYF

j_gene: TRBJ2-6
abundance: -
v_gene: TRBV29-1
d_gene: -
CDR3nt: TGCAGCGTTGTAGATGGGACCGGGGCCAACGTCCTGACTTTC
CDR3aa: CSVVDGTGANVLTF

j_gene: TRBJ2-7
abundance: -
v_gene: TRBV7-7
d_gene: -
CDR3nt: TGTGCCAGCAGCTTAGTTTTGCTTTCAGAGCAGTACTTC
CDR3aa: CASSLVLLSEQYF

j_gene: TRBJ1-1
abundance: few
v_gene: TRBV29-1
d_gene: TRBD1
CDR3nt: TGCAGCGTTACACAGGGGTTGAACACTGAAGCTTTCTTT
CDR3aa: CSVTQGLNTEAFF

j_gene: TRBJ2-7
abundance: -
v_gene: TRBV4-1
d_gene: -
CDR3nt: TGCGCCAGCAGCCAAGTCTCCTCAGGGCCGGCCTACGAGCAGTACTTC
CDR3aa: CASSQVSSGPAYEQYF

j_gene: TRBJ2-6
abundance: -
v_gene: TRBV5-6
d_gene: -
CDR3nt: TGTGCCAGCAGCTTGTCTGGGGCCAACGTCCTGACTTTC
CDR3aa: CASSLSGANVLTF

j_gene: TRBJ1-5
abundance: -
v_gene: TRBV7-7
d_gene: -
CDR3nt: TGTGCCAGCAGCTTAATCACGCAGGGCGATATATATCAGCCCCAGCATTTT
CDR3aa: CASSLITQGDIYQPQHF

j_gene: TRBJ2-7
abundance: -
v_gene: TRBV4-1
d_gene: TRBD1
CDR3nt: TGCGCCAGCAGCCAAGTGGGACAGGGTACCTACGAGCAGTACTTC
CDR3aa: CASSQVGQGTYEQYF

j_gene: TRBJ2-7
abundance: -
v_gene: TRBV28
d_gene: TRBD2
CDR3nt: TGTGCCAGCAGTTCTTTTGATATGGTAGCGGGAGCGCGAGAGCAGTACTTC
CDR3aa: CASSSFDMVAGAREQYF

j_gene: TRBJ2-5
abundance: -
v_gene: TRBV5-1
d_gene: TRBD2
CDR3nt: TGCGCCAGCAGCCTTAGATTAGCGGGAGACCAAGAGACCCAGTACTTC
CDR3aa: CASSLRLAGDQETQYF

j_gene: TRBJ2-1
abundance: -
v_gene: TRBV11-2
d_gene: -
CDR3nt: TGTGCCAGCAGCTTAGTTTGGGGGTTATATGAGGGTAATGAGCAGTTCTTC
CDR3aa: CASSLVWGLYEGNEQFF

j_gene: TRBJ2-7
abundance: -
v_gene: TRBV27
d_gene: -
CDR3nt: TGTGCCAGCAGCTCTTTAGCGGGGGACAGGGCTACCTACGAGCAGTACTTC
CDR3aa: CASSSLAGDRATYEQYF

j_gene: TRBJ2-2
abundance: -
v_gene: TRBV29-1
d_gene: -
CDR3nt: TGCAGCGTCGTAGTGACCGGGGAGCTGTTTTTT
CDR3aa: CSVVVTGELFF

j_gene: TRBJ2-6
abundance: -
v_gene: TRBV4-1
d_gene: TRBD1
CDR3nt: TGCGCCAGCAGCCAGAGACAGGGATTCTCTGGGGCCAACGTCCTGACTTTC
CDR3aa: CASSQRQGFSGANVLTF

j_gene: TRBJ1-2
abundance: -
v_gene: TRBV4-1
d_gene: -
CDR3nt: TGCGCCAGCAGCCAAGACGGGCGGGCCTATGGCTACACCTTC
CDR3aa: CASSQDGRAYGYTF